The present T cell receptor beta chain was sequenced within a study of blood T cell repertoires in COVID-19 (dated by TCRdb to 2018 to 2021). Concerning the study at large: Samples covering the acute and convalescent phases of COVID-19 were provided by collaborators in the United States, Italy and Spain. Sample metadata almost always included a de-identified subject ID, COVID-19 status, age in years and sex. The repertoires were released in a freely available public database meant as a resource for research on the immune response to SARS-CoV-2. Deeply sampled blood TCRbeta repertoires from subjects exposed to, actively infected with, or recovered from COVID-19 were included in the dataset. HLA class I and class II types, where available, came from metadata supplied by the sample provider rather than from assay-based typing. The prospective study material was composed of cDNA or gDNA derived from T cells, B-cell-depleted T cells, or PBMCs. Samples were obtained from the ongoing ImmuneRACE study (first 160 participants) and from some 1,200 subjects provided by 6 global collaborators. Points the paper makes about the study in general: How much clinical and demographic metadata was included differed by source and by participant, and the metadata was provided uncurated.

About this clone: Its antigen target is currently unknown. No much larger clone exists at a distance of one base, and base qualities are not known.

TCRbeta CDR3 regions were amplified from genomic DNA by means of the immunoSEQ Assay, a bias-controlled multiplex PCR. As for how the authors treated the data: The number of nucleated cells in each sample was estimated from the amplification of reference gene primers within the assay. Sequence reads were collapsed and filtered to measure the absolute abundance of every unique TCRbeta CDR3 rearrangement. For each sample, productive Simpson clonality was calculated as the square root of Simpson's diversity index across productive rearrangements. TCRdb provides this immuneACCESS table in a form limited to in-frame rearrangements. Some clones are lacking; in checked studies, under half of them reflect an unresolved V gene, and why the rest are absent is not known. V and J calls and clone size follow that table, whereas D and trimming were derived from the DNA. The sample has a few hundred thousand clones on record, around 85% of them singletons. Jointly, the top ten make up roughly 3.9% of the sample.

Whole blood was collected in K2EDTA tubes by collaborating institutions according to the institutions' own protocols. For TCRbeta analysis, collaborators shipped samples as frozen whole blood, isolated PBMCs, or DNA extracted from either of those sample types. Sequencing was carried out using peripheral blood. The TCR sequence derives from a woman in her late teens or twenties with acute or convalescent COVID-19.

In nucleotide form, the sequence is TGTGCCAGCGGCTTCTCCGGGACAGTTAATGAAAAACTGTTTTTT. Its amino acids are CASGFSGTVNEKLFF. The V gene is TRBV6-5 and the J gene is TRBJ1-4; a stretch of 7 junction bases matches TRBD1. V ends up 8 bases short and J 4 bases short, with an unmatched junction base count of 10. From the cysteine through the phenylalanine, the CDR3 covers 15 amino acids. The kept DNA is CDR3 alone, 45 bases in frame from the first base. Based on the germline V gene, the CDR1 and CDR2 sequences are MNHEY and SVGAGI.